Below, 11 T cell receptor beta chains from the same sample are listed, as sequenced in a study of T-cell memory formation after mild COVID-19 listed by TCRdb under 2021. The library relied on 5' RACE. The run used an Illumina NovaSeq 6000. TCRdb handled the public reads itself, with Q25 trimming in fastp and clone calling in MiXCR, and kept productive beta chains. Entries that share a CDR3 protein sequence are merged under the most common genes and DNA. Present in this sample are 150,000 to 200,000 distinct CDR3 sequences, about a third of which were seen just once. About 12% of the sample belongs to the ten largest clones. The sequenced sample consisted of PBMCs or a T cell subset sorted from them (not recorded which). These TCRs come from an adult woman who had mild COVID-19 (a few samples of this study predate the infection). The sample titles of this study are shuffled in the database, so cell type and time point are left out; the donor was told from shared clones.

This chain connects TRBV5-1 to TRBJ2-7; 7 bases line up with TRBD2. V trimming: 6 bases; J trimming: 0 bases; junction bases outside the gene matches: 12. Germline CDR1 reads SGHRS; CDR2 reads YFSETQ. The CDR3 covers 16 residues. CDR3 bases: TGCGCCAGCAAAGTTAGCGGGCGGGGGAGCTCCTACGAGCAGTACTTC. Its protein is CASKVSGRGSSYEQYF.

CDR3 residues: CASSVGLAGGQETQYF. The DNA of the CDR3 is TGTGCCAGCAGCGTAGGACTAGCGGGAGGCCAAGAGACCCAGTACTTC. The chain is built from TRBV9 and TRBJ2-5; TRBD2 matches at 13 bases. V trimming: 0 bases; J trimming: 1 base; junction bases outside the gene matches: 0. Germline-derived CDR1 and CDR2 are SGDLS and YYNGEE. CDR3 size: 16 residues.

The chain combines TRBV20-1 with TRBJ2-3; maybe TRBD2 (6 bases). The CDR3 has 15 residues. Germline loops: CDR1 DFQATT, CDR2 SNEGSKA (reference sequence). Between the trimmed V and J ends, which lost 0 bases and 3 bases, there was a span of 13 bases. This CDR3 is CSARDPSRDTDTQYF. In DNA form, the CDR3 reads TGCAGTGCTAGAGATCCGTCGCGGGATACAGATACGCAGTATTTT.

The table lists this clonotype with a few counts. At one boundary the junction diverges from the germline segment, which might be a read error. The chain recombines TRBV2 with TRBJ2-7, with TRBD1 matching over 7 bases. The CDR3 covers 14 residues. Germline CDR1 is SNHLY and CDR2 is FYNNEI. CDR3 loop: CASRPGQASHEQYF. The CDR3 DNA reads TGTGCCAGCCGGCCCGGACAGGCCTCCCACGAGCAGTACTTC.

This sequence joins TRBV20-1 and TRBJ2-1; tentative D call: TRBD1 (6 bases). Germline CDR1 reads DFQATT; CDR2 reads SNEGSKA (reference sequence). V shed 6 bases and J shed 5 bases, with 11 bases lying between them. The CDR3 sequence is 12 residues long. Here the CDR3 DNA reads TGCAGTGCAGAGGACAGCGACAATGAGCAGTTCTTC. Protein sequence: CSAEDSDNEQFF.

The rearrangement joins TRBV6-2 or TRBV6-3 to TRBJ1-1; TRBD1 matches 7 bases. With V trimmed by 8 bases and J by 5 bases, 17 bases remained unmatched. Looked up from germline, CDR1 is MNHEY and CDR2 is SVGEGT. CDR3 length: 16 amino acids. The CDR3 protein is CASCSREGGRETEAFF. CDR3 sequence (DNA): TGTGCCAGCTGTTCGAGAGAAGGGGGCAGGGAGACTGAAGCTTTCTTT.

The V and J genes are TRBV4-3 and TRBJ2-3, with 12 bases matching TRBD2. Germline V CDR1 and CDR2: LGHNA, YSLEER. This CDR3 region has 16 residues. The trim removed 1 base at V and 4 bases at J, leaving 3 bases unmatched. The CDR3 here is CASSQASGRAADTQYF. The CDR3 DNA sequence: TGCGCCAGCAGCCAAGCTAGCGGGAGGGCCGCAGATACGCAGTATTTT.

The chain is built from TRBV20-1 and TRBJ2-7; D possibly corresponds to TRBD2 (5 bases). V lost 4 bases to trimming and J lost 5 bases, with 12 bases between them. CDR1 DFQATT and CDR2 SNEGSKA come from the germline V gene (reference sequence). CDR3 size: 12 residues. CDR3 in DNA: TGCAGTGCTATGCCGGGATCTCACGAGCAGTACTTC. Translating gives CSAMPGSHEQYF.

This clonotype was seen only a few times. The rearrangement uses TRBV12-3 or TRBV12-4 and TRBJ2-5, with 7 bases identical to TRBD1. The V and J ends lost 6 bases and 1 base, in that order; junction bases with no gene match: 8. This CDR3 is built from 15 residues. CDR3 sequence: CASSPTGTVQETQYF. In nucleotides, the CDR3 is TGTGCCAGCAGCCCGACCGGGACAGTCCAAGAGACCCAGTACTTC.

Written as DNA, the CDR3 is TGTGCCAGCAGCTTGGGGGCTGATGAGCAGTTCTTC. Translating it yields CASSLGADEQFF. The rearrangement uses TRBV7-9 and TRBJ2-1; a weak D match, TRBD1 (6 bases). Germline CDR1 is SEHNR and CDR2 is FQNEAQ (reference sequence). Trimming removed 3 bases at V and 8 bases at J, with 8 bases between. This CDR3 has 12 amino acids.

CDR3 residues: CASSISARSYEQYF. In nucleotides, the CDR3 is TGTGCCAGCAGCATTAGCGCCCGCTCCTACGAGCAGTACTTC. The rearrangement joins TRBV7-2 to TRBJ2-7; tentatively, D is TRBD2 (5 bases). The germline V gene has CDR1 SGHTA and CDR2 FQGNSA. The CDR3 loop spans 14 amino acids. Deletions cut 5 bases from V and 0 bases from J, with 11 bases between.